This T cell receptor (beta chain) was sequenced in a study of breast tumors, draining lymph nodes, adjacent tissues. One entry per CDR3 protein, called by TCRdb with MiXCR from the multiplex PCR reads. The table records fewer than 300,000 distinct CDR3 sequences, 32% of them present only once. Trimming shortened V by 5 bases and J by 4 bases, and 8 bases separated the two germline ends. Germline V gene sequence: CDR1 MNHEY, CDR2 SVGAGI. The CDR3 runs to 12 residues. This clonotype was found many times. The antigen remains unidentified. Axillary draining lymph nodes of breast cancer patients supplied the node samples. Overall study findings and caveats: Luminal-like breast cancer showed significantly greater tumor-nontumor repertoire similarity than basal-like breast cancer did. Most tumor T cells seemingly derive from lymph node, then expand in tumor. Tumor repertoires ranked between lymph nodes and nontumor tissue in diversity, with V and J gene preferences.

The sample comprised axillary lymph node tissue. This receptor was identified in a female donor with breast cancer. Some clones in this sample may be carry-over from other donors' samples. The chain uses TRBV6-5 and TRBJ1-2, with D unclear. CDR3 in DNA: TGTGCCAGCAGTGATGGCCCCTATGGCTACACCTTC. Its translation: CASSDGPYGYTF.